A selection of T cell receptor beta chains follows, all from one sample in a study of early stage breast cancer tumors. Only in-frame clones appear in the TCRdb table, and some are missing; sequencing was by immunoSEQ multiplex PCR. The table records roughly 53,000 clones, just over 90% of them present only once. Sequencing input: blood. These receptors all come from a person aged 65 to 85 with breast cancer. Each CDR3 is given with its conserved first and last residue. A D gene is named only where the DNA matches it firmly. Rows give clone size only sometimes, using once, few, many, or a class for an expanded clone.

TRBD2	TRBV7-9	.	TRBJ2-7	CASSGTSGIIAYEQYF	TGTGCCAGCAGTGGAACTAGCGGGATAATAGCCTACGAGCAGTACTTC
TRBD1	TRBV5-1	.	TRBJ1-2	CASRLQEGQGYGYTF	TGCGCCAGCAGATTGCAAGAGGGACAGGGGTACGGCTACACCTTC
.	TRBV5-4	.	TRBJ1-2	CASSLAKGHYTF	TGTGCCAGCAGCTTGGCTAAGGGGCACTACACCTTC
.	TRBV5-4	few	TRBJ1-3	CASSLQGRDTIYF	TGTGCCAGCAGTTTACAGGGTAGAGACACCATATATTTT
.	TRBV5-1	.	TRBJ1-6	CASSLDGVKNSPLHF	TGCGCCAGCAGCTTGGATGGAGTGAAGAATTCACCCCTCCACTTT
TRBD2	TRBV7-3	.	TRBJ2-5	CASSLPAGGQETQYF	TGTGCCAGCAGCTTACCAGCGGGAGGTCAAGAGACCCAGTACTTC
TRBD2	TRBV5-1	.	TRBJ2-3	CASRPGLAGGPGTDTQYF	TGCGCCAGCAGACCGGGACTAGCGGGAGGGCCTGGGACAGATACGCAGTATTTT
.	TRBV7-6	.	TRBJ1-6	CASSRGGTENSPLHF	TGTGCCAGCAGCAGGGGGGGGACTGAGAATTCACCCCTCCACTTT
.	TRBV5-4	.	TRBJ1-1	CASSLAGRYLTEAFF	TGTGCCAGCAGCTTGGCCGGCAGGTACCTCACTGAAGCTTTCTTT
TRBD1	TRBV19	.	TRBJ1-2	CASSIGQGNSIYGYTF	TGTGCCAGTAGTATAGGACAGGGGAACTCTATCTATGGCTACACCTTC
TRBD1	TRBV5-1	.	TRBJ2-7	CASSLTGVSYEQYF	TGCGCCAGCAGCTTGACAGGGGTATCCTACGAGCAGTACTTC
.	TRBV28	.	TRBJ1-1	CASSIQGTEAFF	TGTGCCAGCAGTATACAGGGAACTGAAGCTTTCTTT
.	TRBV6-6	.	TRBJ2-7	CASRRGGVFYEQYF	TGTGCCAGCAGGCGCGGAGGGGTCTTCTACGAGCAGTACTTC
TRBD1	TRBV19	.	TRBJ1-1	CASSIMGQGHTEAFF	TGTGCCAGTAGTATAATGGGACAGGGGCACACTGAAGCTTTCTTT
.	TRBV7-6	.	TRBJ2-4	CASSLVAGNDKNIQYF	TGTGCCAGCAGCTTAGTTGCAGGGAATGACAAAAACATTCAGTACTTC
.	TRBV28	.	TRBJ1-5	CASSALDRFNQPQHF	TGTGCCAGCAGCGCGCTCGACAGATTCAATCAGCCCCAGCATTTT
.	TRBV7-9	once	TRBJ1-1	CASSPGQRASLPEAFF	TGTGCCAGCAGTCCAGGACAGCGAGCCTCCTTACCTGAAGCTTTCTTT
.	TRBV6-1	.	TRBJ1-1	CASSVQLNTEAFF	TGTGCCAGCAGTGTGCAGTTGAACACTGAAGCTTTCTTT
TRBD1	TRBV27	.	TRBJ1-5	CASSPFYRDREDQPQHF	TGTGCCAGCAGTCCGTTCTATAGAGACAGGGAGGATCAGCCCCAGCATTTT
.	TRBV2	once	TRBJ2-6	CASTRESGANVLTF	TGTGCCAGCACGCGAGAGTCTGGGGCCAACGTCCTGACTTTC
.	TRBV5-4	once	TRBJ1-3	CASSQLGGRSSGNTIYF	TGTGCCAGCAGCCAGTTGGGTGGTCGGAGCTCTGGAAACACCATATATTTT
.	TRBV4-2	.	TRBJ1-5	CASSQTPVDNQPQHF	TGTGCCAGCAGCCAAACGCCAGTCGACAATCAGCCCCAGCATTTT
.	TRBV10-1	.	TRBJ2-2	CASSKSGSGTGELFF	TGCGCCAGCAGCAAGTCAGGGTCCGGGACCGGGGAGCTGTTTTTT
.	TRBV4-1	once	TRBJ1-3	CASSQGQIRNTIYF	TGCGCCAGCAGCCAAGGACAGATCAGAAACACCATATATTTT
.	TRBV29-1	.	TRBJ1-2	CSELGDYGYTF	TGCAGTGAATTAGGGGACTATGGCTACACCTTC
.	TRBV5-4	.	TRBJ1-1	CASLRGSLNMNTEAFF	TGTGCCAGCCTTAGGGGCAGCTTAAACATGAACACTGAAGCTTTCTTT
TRBD1	TRBV6-1	.	TRBJ1-5	CASRTGVPQPQHF	TGTGCCAGCAGGACAGGGGTTCCTCAGCCCCAGCATTTT
.	TRBV4-2	.	TRBJ2-7	CASSQEFTGIYEQYF	TGTGCCAGCAGCCAAGAATTCACAGGGATTTACGAGCAGTACTTC
.	TRBV10-3	.	TRBJ1-5	CAISPTVERNQPQHF	TGTGCCATCAGTCCCACGGTGGAGAGAAATCAGCCCCAGCATTTT
TRBD2	TRBV9	.	TRBJ2-5	CASTRTSGRAGETQYF	TGTGCCAGCACCCGGACTAGCGGGAGGGCCGGAGAGACCCAGTACTTC
.	TRBV10-3	.	TRBJ2-3	CAISPGTGPDTQYF	TGTGCCATCTCGCCGGGAACGGGCCCAGATACGCAGTATTTT
.	TRBV29-1	.	TRBJ1-5	CSVGTASSNQPQHF	TGCAGCGTTGGCACAGCTAGCAGCAATCAGCCCCAGCATTTT
.	TRBV7-3	.	TRBJ2-1	CASSLTGLQGVEQFF	TGTGCCAGCAGCTTAACGGGACTTCAGGGGGTTGAGCAGTTCTTC
.	TRBV5-8	.	TRBJ2-3	CASRSTSTDTQYF	TGTGCCAGCAGGTCCACTAGCACAGATACGCAGTATTTT
TRBD1	TRBV30	.	TRBJ1-2	CAWSVGKTVDRGRGYGYTF	TGTGCCTGGAGTGTAGGCAAAACGGTGGACAGGGGGCGCGGCTATGGCTACACCTTC
TRBD2	TRBV11-2	few	TRBJ2-7	CASSLAPSGTHEQYF	TGTGCCAGCAGCTTAGCGCCTAGCGGAACCCACGAGCAGTACTTC
.	TRBV19	.	TRBJ2-2	CASSPTVPGELFF	TGTGCCAGTAGTCCTACAGTGCCCGGGGAGCTGTTTTTT
TRBD1	TRBV27	once	TRBJ2-1	CASSPQGAGYNEQFF	TGTGCCAGCAGCCCACAGGGGGCGGGTTACAATGAGCAGTTCTTC
TRBD2	TRBV6-1	.	TRBJ2-3	CASSEVAGGPPDTQYF	TGTGCCAGCAGTGAAGTAGCGGGGGGGCCGCCAGATACGCAGTATTTT
.	TRBV2	.	TRBJ2-7	CASTTGSSHEQYF	TGTGCCAGCACGACCGGGAGTTCCCACGAGCAGTACTTC
.	TRBV4-1	.	TRBJ1-2	CASSQSWGSYGYTF	TGCGCCAGCAGCCAATCCTGGGGCAGCTATGGCTACACCTTC
TRBD1	TRBV5-1	.	TRBJ1-3	CASSTQGAEGNTIYF	TGCGCCAGCAGCACACAGGGGGCAGAAGGAAACACCATATATTTT
.	TRBV28	.	TRBJ1-2	CASTPETGDGYTF	TGTGCCAGCACCCCCGAAACGGGGGATGGCTACACCTTC
TRBD2	TRBV27	.	TRBJ2-6	CASRGGGLFLSGANVLTF	TGTGCCAGCAGGGGCGGGGGTCTATTCCTCTCTGGGGCCAACGTCCTGACTTTC
TRBD1	TRBV18	.	TRBJ1-3	CASSPNRGPFSGNTIYF	TGTGCCAGCTCACCAAACAGGGGGCCTTTCTCTGGAAACACCATATATTTT
.	TRBV5-4	.	TRBJ1-1	CASSPPSSGTEAFF	TGTGCCAGCAGCCCCCCAAGTTCAGGGACTGAAGCTTTCTTT
TRBD2	TRBV4-2	.	TRBJ2-7	CASSQDQVITSGRGEQYF	TGTGCCAGCAGCCAAGATCAGGTGATCACTAGCGGGAGGGGCGAGCAGTACTTC
.	TRBV5-6	.	TRBJ1-1	CASSLDLTAGITEAFF	TGTGCCAGCAGCTTGGACCTGACGGCGGGAATCACTGAAGCTTTCTTT